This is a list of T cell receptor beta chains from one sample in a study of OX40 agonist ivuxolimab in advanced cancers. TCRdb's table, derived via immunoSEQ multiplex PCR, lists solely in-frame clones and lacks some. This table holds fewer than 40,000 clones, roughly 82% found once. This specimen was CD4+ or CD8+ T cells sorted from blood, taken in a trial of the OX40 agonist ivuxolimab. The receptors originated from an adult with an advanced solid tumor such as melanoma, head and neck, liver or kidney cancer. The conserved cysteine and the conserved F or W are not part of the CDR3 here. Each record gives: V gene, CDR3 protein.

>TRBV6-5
ASSYEGAGGYT
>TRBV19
ASSLGGNDQETQY
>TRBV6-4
ASSNEQREGNEQF
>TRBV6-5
ASSYSGGLNTEAF
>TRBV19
ASRKRTGKMNTEAF
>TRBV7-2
ASQRGLAGANEQF
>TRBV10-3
AITLGGGTDTQY
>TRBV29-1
SVNQGTGGYT
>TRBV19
ASSPGAAPMNTEAF
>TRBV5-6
ASSSITGATGAF
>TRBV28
ASTTRQVSNQPQH
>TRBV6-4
ASSDEGTSAYNEQF
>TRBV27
ASSLGLAGRKNIQY
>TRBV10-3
AISESGQGRQPQH
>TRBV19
ASQGLGREQY
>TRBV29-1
GISGSGGHRDSPLH
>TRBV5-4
ASRKPGNEQY
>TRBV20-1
SASGLDEQY
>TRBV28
ASSFPGRGYT
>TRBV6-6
ASSYSPGVGNTIY
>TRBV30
AWRGTGSNQPQH
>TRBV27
ASSLSGEKLF
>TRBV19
ASSTGTGRIDTQY
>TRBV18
ASSPGATDTQY
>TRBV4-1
ASSQDRGRGNIQY
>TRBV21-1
ASSKMGLGPDNQPQH
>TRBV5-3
ARRPVYNQPQH
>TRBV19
ASSIGGGTNEKLF
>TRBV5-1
ASSLEDYGPETQY
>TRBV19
ASNEYLRGLANTGELF
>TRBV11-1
ASSTGVSSYNEQF
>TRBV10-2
ASSTGTRGGTEAF
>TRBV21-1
ASSIGPSGYT
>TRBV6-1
ASSEMAGGPVYNEQF
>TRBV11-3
ASSFRGPNEQF
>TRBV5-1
ASSLVYRGRKNIQY
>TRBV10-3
AISDSGGRGGTGELF
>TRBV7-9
ASSWDSGTDTQY
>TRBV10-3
AISGSADTQY
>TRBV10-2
ASSDFNNYGYT
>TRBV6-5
ASSYSGRGVGQPQH
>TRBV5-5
ASSFVGGPRETQY
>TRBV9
ASSAAGTGNTEAF
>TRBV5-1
ASSNPSEETQY
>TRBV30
AWSPTVAGSYGYT
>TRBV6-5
ASSDGPEAF
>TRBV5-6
ASSLVGHNEQF
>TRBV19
ASSTPGLYYNEQF